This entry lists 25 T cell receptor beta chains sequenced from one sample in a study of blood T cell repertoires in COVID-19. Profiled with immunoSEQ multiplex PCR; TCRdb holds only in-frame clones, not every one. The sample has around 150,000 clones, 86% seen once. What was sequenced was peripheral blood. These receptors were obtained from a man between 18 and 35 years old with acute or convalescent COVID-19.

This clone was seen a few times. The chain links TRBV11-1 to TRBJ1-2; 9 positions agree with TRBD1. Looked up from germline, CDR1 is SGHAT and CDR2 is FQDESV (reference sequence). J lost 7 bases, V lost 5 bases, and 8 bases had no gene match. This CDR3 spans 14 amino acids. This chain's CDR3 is CASSAGTGSIGYTF. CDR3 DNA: TGTGCCAGCAGCGCCGGGACAGGGTCTATTGGCTACACCTTC. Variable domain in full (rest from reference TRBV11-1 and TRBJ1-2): EAEVAQSPRYKITEKSQAVAFWCDPISGHATLYWYRQILGQGPELLVQFQDESVVDDSQLPKDRFSAERLKGVDSTLKIQPAELGDSAMYLCASSAGTGSIGYTFGSGTRLTVV.

The CDR3 protein is CASSQNGMSETQYF. The CDR3 DNA follows: TGTGCCAGCAGCCAGAACGGGATGTCGGAGACCCAGTACTTC. This sequence joins TRBV7-9 and TRBJ2-5, with TRBD2 as a possible D gene (5 bases). The germline CDR1 and CDR2 sequences are SEHNR and FQNEAQ (reference sequence). This CDR3 has 14 residues. The germline V and J ends were trimmed by 5 bases and 5 bases, with 15 bases remaining between them.

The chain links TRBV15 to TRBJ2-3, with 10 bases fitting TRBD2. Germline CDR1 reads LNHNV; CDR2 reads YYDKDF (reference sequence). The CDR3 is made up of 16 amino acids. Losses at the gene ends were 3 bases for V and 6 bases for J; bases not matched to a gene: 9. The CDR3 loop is CATSRSGTSEADTQYF. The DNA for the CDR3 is TGTGCCACCAGCAGGTCCGGGACTAGCGAGGCGGATACGCAGTATTTT.

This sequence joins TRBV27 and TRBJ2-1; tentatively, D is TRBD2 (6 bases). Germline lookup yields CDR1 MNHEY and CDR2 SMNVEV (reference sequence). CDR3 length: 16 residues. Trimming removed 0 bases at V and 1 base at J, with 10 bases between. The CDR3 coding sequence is TGTGCCAGCAGTTTATCAGTGGGGGGTTCCTACAATGAGCAGTTCTTC. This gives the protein CASSLSVGGSYNEQFF.

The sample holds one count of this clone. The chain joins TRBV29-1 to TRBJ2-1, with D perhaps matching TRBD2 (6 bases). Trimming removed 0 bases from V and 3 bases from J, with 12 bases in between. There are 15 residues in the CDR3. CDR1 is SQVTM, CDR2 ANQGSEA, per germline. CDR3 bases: TGCAGCGTTGAAGATCCCGGGGGACTCTACAATGAGCAGTTCTTC. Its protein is CSVEDPGGLYNEQFF.

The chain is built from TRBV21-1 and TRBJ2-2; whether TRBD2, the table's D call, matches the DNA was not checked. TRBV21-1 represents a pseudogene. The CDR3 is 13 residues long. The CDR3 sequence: CASSKNGSGELFF. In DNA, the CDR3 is TGTGCCAGCAGCAAAAACGGGTCGGGGGAGCTGTTTTTT.

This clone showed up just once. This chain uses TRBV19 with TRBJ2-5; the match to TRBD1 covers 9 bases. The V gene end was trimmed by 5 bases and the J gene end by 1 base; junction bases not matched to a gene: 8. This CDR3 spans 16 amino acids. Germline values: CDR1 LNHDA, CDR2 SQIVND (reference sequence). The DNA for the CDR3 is TGTGCCAGTAGTCTACGGGACAGGGCCCTCCAAGAGACCCAGTACTTC. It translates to CASSLRDRALQETQYF.

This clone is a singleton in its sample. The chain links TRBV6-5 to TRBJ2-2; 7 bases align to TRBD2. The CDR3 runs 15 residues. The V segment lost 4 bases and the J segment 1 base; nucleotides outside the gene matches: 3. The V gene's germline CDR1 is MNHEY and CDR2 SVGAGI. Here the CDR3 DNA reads TGTGCCAGCAGTTTGGGACTATTGAACACCGGGGAGCTGTTTTTT. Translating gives CASSLGLLNTGELFF.

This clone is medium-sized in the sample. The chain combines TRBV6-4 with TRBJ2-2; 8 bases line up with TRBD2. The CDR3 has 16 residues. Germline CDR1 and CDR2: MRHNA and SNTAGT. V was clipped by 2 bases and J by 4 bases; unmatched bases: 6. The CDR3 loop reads CASSDEAGVSTGELFF. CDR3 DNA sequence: TGTGCCAGCAGTGACGAAGCGGGGGTCAGCACCGGGGAGCTGTTTTTT.

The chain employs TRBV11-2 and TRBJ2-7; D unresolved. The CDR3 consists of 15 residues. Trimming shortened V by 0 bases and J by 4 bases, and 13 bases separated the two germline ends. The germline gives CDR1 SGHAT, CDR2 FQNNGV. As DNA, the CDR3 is TGTGCCAGCAGCTTAGATGAAAACACAGTATACGAGCAGTACGTC. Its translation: CASSLDENTVYEQYV.

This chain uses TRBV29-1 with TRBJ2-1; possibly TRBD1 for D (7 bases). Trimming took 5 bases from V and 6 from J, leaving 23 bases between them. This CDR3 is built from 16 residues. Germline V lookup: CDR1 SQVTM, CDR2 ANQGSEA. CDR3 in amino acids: CSVREGAGGTLNEQFF. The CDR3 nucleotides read TGCAGCGTTCGCGAGGGGGCAGGGGGGACCCTCAATGAGCAGTTCTTC.

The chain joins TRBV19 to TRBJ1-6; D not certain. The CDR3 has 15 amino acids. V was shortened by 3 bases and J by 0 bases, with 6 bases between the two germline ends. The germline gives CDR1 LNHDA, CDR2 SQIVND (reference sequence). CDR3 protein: CASSIESSYNSPLHF. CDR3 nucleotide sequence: TGTGCCAGTAGTATTGAGAGCTCCTATAATTCACCCCTCCACTTT.

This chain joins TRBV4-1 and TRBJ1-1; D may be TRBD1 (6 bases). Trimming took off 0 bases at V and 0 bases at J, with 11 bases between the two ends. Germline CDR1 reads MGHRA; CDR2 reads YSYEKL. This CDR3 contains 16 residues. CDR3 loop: CASSQDLGDMNTEAFF. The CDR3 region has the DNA TGCGCCAGCAGCCAAGATCTCGGGGACATGAACACTGAAGCTTTCTTT.

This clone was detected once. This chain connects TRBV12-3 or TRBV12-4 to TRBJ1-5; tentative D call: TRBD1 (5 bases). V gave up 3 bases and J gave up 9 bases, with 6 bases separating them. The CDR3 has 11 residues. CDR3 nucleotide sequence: TGTGCCAGCAGTTTGGGGGGGCCCCAGCATTTT. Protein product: CASSLGGPQHF.

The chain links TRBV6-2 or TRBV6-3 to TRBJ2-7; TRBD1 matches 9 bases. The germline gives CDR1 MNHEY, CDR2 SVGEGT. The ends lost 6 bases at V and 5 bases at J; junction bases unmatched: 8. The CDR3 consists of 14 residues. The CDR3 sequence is CASSAGTGFNEQYV. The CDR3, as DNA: TGTGCCAGCAGCGCCGGGACAGGGTTTAACGAGCAGTACGTC.

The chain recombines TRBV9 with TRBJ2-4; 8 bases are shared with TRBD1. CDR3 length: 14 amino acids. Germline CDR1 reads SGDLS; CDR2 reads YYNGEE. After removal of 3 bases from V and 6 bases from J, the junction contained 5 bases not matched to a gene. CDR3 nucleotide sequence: TGTGCCAGCAGCGCCGGACAGGGACCAAACATTCAGTACTTC. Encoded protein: CASSAGQGPNIQYF.

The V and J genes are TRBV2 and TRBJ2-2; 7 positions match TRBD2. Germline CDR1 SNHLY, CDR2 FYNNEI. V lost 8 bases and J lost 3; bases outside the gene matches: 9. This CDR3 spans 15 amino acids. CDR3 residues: CASSERRGYTGELFF. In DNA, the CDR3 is TGTGCCAGCTCGGAGAGGCGGGGGTACACCGGGGAGCTGTTTTTT.

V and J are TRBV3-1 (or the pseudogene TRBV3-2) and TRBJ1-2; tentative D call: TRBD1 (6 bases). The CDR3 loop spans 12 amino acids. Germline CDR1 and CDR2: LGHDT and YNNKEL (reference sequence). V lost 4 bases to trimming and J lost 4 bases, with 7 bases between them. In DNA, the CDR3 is TGTGCCAGCAGCCGGGACACCTATGGCTACACCTTC. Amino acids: CASSRDTYGYTF.

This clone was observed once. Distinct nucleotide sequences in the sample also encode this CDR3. In nucleotides, the CDR3 is TGTGCCAGCAGCTTACTAGCTAATGAGCAGTTCTTC. Translated: CASSLLANEQFF. The chain links TRBV5-6 to TRBJ2-1; weak D call: TRBD2 (6 bases). The CDR3 covers 12 residues. Germline V gene sequence: CDR1 SGHDT, CDR2 YYEEEE. V dropped 2 bases and J dropped 7 bases, with 7 bases sitting between them.

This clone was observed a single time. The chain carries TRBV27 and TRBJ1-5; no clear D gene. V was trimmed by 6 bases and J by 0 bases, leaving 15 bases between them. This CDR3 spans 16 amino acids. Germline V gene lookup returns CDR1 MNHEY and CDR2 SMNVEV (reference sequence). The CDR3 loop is CASRTTAGRSNQPQHF. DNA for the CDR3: TGTGCCAGCAGGACAACAGCTGGGCGTAGCAATCAGCCCCAGCATTTT.

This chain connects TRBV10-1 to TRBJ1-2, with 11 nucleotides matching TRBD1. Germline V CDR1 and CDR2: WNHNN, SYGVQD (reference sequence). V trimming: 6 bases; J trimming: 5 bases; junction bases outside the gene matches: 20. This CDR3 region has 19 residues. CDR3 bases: TGCGCCAGCAGGGCCGGGACAGGGGGGGGGATCCCTCGACCGTATGGCTACACCTTC. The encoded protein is CASRAGTGGGIPRPYGYTF.

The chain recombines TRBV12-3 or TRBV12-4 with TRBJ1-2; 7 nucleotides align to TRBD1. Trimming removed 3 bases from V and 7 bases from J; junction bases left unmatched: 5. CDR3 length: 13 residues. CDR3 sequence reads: CASSFHDRAGYTF. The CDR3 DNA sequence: TGTGCCAGCAGTTTCCACGACAGGGCTGGCTACACCTTC.

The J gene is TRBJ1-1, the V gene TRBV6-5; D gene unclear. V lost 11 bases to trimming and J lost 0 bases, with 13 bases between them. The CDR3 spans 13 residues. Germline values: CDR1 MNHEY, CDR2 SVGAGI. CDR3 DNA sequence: TGTGCCTCTTTGGGCAGTATGAACACTGAAGCTTTCTTT. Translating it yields CASLGSMNTEAFF.

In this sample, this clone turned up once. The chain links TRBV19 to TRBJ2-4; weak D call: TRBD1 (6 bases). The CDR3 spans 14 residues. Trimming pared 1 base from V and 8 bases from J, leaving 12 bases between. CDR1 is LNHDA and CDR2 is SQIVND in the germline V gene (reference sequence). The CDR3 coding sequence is TGTGCCAGTAGTATAGGAGGGGGTTCTGACATTCAGTACTTC. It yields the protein CASSIGGGSDIQYF.

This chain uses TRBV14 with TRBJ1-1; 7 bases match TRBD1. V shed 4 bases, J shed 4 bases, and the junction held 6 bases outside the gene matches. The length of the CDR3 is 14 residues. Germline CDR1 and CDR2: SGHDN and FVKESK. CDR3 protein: CASSRPDRATEAFF. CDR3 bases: TGTGCCAGCAGCCGGCCAGACAGGGCCACTGAAGCTTTCTTT.